This TCR beta chain derives from a study of cytomegalovirus exposure and HLA in healthy donors. Using immunoSEQ multiplex PCR, the repertoire was profiled, and TCRdb retains in-frame clones only, with some absent. The data contain 150,000 to 200,000 clones, approximately 84% of them singletons. The ends lost 8 bases at V and 5 bases at J; junction bases unmatched: 5. CDR1 and CDR2 (germline): MDHEN, SYDVKM. The CDR3 has 13 amino acids. The source material was PBMCs. This chain uses TRBV28 with TRBJ2-3; 9 nucleotides agree with TRBD1. This receptor was obtained from a man aged 25 to 40 in good health and CMV-seropositive. The CDR3 DNA sequence: TGTGCCAGCCATACAGGGGGCGAAGATACGCAGTATTTT. This gives the protein CASHTGGEDTQYF.